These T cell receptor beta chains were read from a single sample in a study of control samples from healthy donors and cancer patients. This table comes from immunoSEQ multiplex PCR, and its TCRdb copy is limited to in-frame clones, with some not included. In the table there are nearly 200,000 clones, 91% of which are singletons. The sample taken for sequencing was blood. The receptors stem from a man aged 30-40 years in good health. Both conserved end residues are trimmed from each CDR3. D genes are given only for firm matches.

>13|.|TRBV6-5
ASSYSLGFRTEAF
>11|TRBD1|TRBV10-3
AIAGTGNQPQH
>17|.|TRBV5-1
ASSLETGGVGSYNSPLH
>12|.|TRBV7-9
ASSLGTTNEKLF
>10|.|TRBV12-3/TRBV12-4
ASSLQQSGYT
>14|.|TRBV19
ASTESRGLPVGGYT
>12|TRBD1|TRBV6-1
ASSTGTGIHEQY
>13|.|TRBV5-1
ASSLSQVPLRVQY
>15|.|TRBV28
ASRDRDRSYSNQPQH
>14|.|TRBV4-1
ASSQDKGSAGNTIY
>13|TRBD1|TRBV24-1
ATSGGTGVNQPQH
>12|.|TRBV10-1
ASSEGGNTGELF
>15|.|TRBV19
ASSIVGQPLHNQPQH
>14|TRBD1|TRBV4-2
ASSQEYRGIDQPQH
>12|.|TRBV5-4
ASSFLGVNGELF
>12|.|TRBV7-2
ASSLGGVSYEQY
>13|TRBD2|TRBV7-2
ASSFSGGPYNEQF
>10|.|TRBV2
ASRLDRTEAF
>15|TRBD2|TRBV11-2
ASSLVSSGGLSYEQY